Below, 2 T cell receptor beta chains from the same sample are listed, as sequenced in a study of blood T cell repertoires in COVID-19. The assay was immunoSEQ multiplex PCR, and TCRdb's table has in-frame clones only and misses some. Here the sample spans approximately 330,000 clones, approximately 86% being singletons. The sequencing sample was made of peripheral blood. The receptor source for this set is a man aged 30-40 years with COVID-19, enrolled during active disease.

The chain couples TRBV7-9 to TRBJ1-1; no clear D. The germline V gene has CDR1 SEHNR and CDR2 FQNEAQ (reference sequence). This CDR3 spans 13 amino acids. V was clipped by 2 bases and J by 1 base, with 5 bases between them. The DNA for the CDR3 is TGTGCCAGCAGCTTACAGTGGAACACTGAAGCTTTCTTT. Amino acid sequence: CASSLQWNTEAFF. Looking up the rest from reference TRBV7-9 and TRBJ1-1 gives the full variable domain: DTGVSQNPRHKITKRGQNVTFRCDPISEHNRLYWYRQTLGQGPEFLTYFQNEAQLEKSRLLSDRFSAERPKGSFSTLEIQRTEQGDSAMYLCASSLQWNTEAFFGQGTRLTVV.

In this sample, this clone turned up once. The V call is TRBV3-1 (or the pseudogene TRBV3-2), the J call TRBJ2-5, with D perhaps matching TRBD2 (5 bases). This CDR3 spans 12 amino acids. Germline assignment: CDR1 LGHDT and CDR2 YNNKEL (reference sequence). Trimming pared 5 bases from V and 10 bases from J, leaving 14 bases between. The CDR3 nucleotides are TGTGCCAGCAGCTACGGTCGGGGAAACCAGTACTTC. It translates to CASSYGRGNQYF.